This TCR beta chain was found in a study of T cell responses to AZD1222 COVID-19 vaccine. Repertoires were generated with immunoSEQ multiplex PCR, while TCRdb's copy carries only in-frame clones and drops some. The repertoire holds about 120,000 clones, with roughly 88% as singletons. The CDR3 spans 16 residues. V gave up 4 bases and J gave up 4 bases; unmatched junction bases: 9. Germline assignment: CDR1 SGHTA and CDR2 FQGNSA. Sequenced here: peripheral blood, sampled on day 0 of AZD1222 vaccination. This chain connects TRBV7-2 to TRBJ2-3, with 9 positions matching TRBD1. This sequence originates from an adult in good health. CDR3 in amino acids: CASSSEQGALSDTQYF. DNA for the CDR3: TGTGCCAGCAGCTCAGAACAGGGGGCGTTGTCAGATACGCAGTATTTT.